This T cell receptor (beta chain) was recorded in a study of T cells after yellow fever vaccination. CDR1 and CDR2 (germline): LGHNA, YSLEER. With V trimmed by 3 bases and J by 3 bases, 5 bases remained unmatched. The CDR3 has 16 residues. A single record per CDR3 protein comes from TCRdb applying MiXCR to the 5' RACE reads. The sample records 500,000 to 650,000 distinct CDR3 sequences, 13% being singletons. Points from the study as a whole: Reappearance after the booster was observed for most primary-vaccination clones (about 95% CD4, over 70% CD8).

Concerning this clonotype: What it binds is not known.

This clonotype originated in a man aged 25 to 40 who received the YFV17D yellow fever vaccine. Source: PBMCs, taken on the day of the yellow fever booster vaccination. The gene calls are TRBV4-3 and TRBJ2-3; 11 nucleotides match TRBD2. The CDR3 nucleotides read TGCGCCAGCAGCCAGGCACTAGCGGGAGTTACAGATACGCAGTATTTT. This translates into CASSQALAGVTDTQYF.